The source of this T cell receptor beta chain is a study of cytomegalovirus exposure and HLA in healthy donors. General study results and limits: There were 150 to 200 TCR beta chains listed as cytomegalovirus-associated. Later on, analysis showed that most CMV-associated TCR beta chains appeared to be HLA-restricted.

This CDR3 region has 12 residues. Germline V lookup: CDR1 SGHVS, CDR2 FQNEAQ. With 7 bases removed from V and 5 bases from J, the gap between germline ends came to 9 bases. A note on this clone: Its antigen is unidentified.

The PCR was carried out with 60 Vbeta primers and 13 Jbeta primers. Clones were read by immunoSEQ multiplex PCR, and TCRdb kept only the in-frame ones, dropping some. In the table there are fewer than 120,000 clones, 76% of which are singletons. The sample comprised PBMCs. The rearrangement joins TRBV7-8 to TRBJ2-1; no firm D call. The clonotype originates from a man younger than 40 in good health and CMV-seropositive. CDR3 nucleotides: TGTGCCAGCACCCTCCGGGACAATGAGCAGTTCTTC. Amino acids: CASTLRDNEQFF.